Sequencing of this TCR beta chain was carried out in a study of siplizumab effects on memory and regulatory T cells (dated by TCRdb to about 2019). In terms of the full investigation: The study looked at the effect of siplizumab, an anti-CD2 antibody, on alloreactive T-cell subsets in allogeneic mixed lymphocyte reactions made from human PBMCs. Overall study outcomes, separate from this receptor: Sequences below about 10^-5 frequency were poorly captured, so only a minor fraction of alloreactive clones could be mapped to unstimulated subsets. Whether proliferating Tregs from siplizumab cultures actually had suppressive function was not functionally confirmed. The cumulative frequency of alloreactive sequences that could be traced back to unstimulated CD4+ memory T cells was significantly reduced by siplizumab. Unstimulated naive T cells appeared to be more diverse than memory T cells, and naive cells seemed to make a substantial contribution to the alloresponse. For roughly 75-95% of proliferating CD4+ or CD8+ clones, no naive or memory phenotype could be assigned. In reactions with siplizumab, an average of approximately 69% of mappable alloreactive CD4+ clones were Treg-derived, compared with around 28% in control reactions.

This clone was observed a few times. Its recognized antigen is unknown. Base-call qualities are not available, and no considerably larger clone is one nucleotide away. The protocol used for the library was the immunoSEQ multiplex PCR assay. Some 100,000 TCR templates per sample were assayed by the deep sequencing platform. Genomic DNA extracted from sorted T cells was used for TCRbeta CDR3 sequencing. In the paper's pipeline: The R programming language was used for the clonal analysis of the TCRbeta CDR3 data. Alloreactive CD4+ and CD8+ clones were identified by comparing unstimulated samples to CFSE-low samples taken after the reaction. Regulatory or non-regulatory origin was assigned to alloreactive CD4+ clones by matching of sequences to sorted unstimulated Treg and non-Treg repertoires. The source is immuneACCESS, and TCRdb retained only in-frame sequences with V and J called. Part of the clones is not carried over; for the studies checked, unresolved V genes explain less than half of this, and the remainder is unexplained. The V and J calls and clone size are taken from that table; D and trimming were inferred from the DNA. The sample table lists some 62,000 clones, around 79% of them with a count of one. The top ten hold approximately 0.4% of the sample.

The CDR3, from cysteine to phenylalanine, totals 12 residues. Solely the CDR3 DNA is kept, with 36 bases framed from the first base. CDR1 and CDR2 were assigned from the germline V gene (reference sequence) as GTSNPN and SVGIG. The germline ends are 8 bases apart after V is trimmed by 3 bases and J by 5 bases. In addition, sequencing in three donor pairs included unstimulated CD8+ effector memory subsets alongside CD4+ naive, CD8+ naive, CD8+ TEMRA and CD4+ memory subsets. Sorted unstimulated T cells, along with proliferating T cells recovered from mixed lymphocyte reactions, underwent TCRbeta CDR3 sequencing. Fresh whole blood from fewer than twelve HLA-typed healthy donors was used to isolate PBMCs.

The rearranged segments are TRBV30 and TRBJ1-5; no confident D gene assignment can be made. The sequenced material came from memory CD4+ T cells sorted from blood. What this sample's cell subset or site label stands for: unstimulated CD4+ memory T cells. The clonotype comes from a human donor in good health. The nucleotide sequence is TGTGCCTGGAGCGCCCCTTATCAGCCCCAGCATTTT. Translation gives CAWSAPYQPQHF.